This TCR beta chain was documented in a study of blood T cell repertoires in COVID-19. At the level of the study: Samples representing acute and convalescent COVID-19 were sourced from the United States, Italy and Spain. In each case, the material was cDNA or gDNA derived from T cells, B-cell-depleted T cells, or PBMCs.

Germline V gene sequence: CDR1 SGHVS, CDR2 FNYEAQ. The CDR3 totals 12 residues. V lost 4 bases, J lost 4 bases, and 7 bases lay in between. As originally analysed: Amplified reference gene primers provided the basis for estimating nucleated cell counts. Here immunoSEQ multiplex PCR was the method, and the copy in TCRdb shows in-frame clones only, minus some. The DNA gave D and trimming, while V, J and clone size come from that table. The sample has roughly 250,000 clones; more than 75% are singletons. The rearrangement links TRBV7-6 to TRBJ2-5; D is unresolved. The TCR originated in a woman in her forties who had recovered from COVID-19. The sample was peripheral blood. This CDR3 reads CASSYPRETQYF. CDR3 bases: TGTGCCAGCAGCTACCCGCGAGAGACCCAGTACTTC.